These 10 T cell receptor beta chains came from one sample sequenced in a study of regulatory T cells in long-lasting Graves disease. Construction of the TCR beta libraries employed iRepertoire HTBI primers in conjunction with Arm-PCR of CDR3 regions. From the multiplex PCR reads, TCRdb called clonotypes with MiXCR, one entry per CDR3 protein. The sample shows approximately 310,000 distinct CDR3 sequences, 18% of them seen only once. As for time point: newly diagnosed GD, antithyroid drugs for less than 3 months. TCR sequences were obtained from RNA taken from PBMCs. The sample in question was peripheral blood mononuclear cells (PBMCs), obtained at new diagnosis, from a patient treated with antithyroid drugs. The receptors shown here come from a female donor with Graves disease.

This clonotype was observed at least ten times. V is TRBV28 and J is TRBJ1-1; D is ambiguous. CDR1 and CDR2 from the germline V gene are MDHEN and SYDVKM. The CDR3 spans 13 residues. Trimming removed 6 bases at V and 3 bases at J, with 11 bases between. The CDR3 region has the DNA TGTGCCAGCAGCCAGGACCGGCACACTGAAGCTTTCTTT. Translating it yields CASSQDRHTEAFF.

This clonotype was detected many times. The rearrangement joins TRBV20-1 to TRBJ1-2; D gene unclear. The CDR3 runs to 12 residues. With 3 bases removed from V and 2 bases from J, the gap between germline ends came to 7 bases. The germline CDR1 and CDR2 sequences are DFQATT and SNEGSKA (reference sequence). CDR3 in DNA: TGCAGTGCTAGTATAGGGAACTATGGCTACACCTTC. Translated, it gives CSASIGNYGYTF.

This clonotype was seen at least ten times. The chain joins TRBV16 to TRBJ2-7; D uncertain. The J call may not be correct, given that the DNA end is closer to TRBJ2-1. The germline V gene has CDR1 KGHSY and CDR2 FQNENV. This CDR3 is 13 amino acids long. The CDR3 is CASSHYRVNEQFF. CDR3 nucleotide sequence: TGTGCCAGCAGCCACTACCGGGTTAATGAGCAGTTCTTC.

This clonotype occurred many times. The genes are TRBV5-4 and TRBJ1-6; no definite D call. CDR1 SGHNT and CDR2 YYREEE come from the germline V gene (reference sequence). The CDR3 loop spans 15 amino acids. V lost 0 bases to trimming and J lost 9 bases, with 13 bases between them. CDR3 protein: CASSLVLGGGSPLHF. The CDR3 region has the DNA TGTGCCAGCAGCTTGGTACTGGGCGGCGGTTCACCCCTCCACTTT.

The V call is TRBV6-1, the J call TRBJ1-5; D is perhaps TRBD1 (5 bases). The CDR3 has 12 residues. The V gene's germline CDR1 is MNHNS and CDR2 SASEGT. Trimming cost V 4 bases and J 11 bases, with 12 bases left between them. Here the CDR3 reads CASSGRDVAQHF. The CDR3 DNA reads TGTGCCAGCAGTGGCCGGGACGTGGCCCAGCATTTT.

This clonotype was recorded many times. This chain joins TRBV11-3 and TRBJ2-7; 8 bases fit TRBD2. The CDR3 runs 14 residues. Germline V lookup: CDR1 SGHNT, CDR2 YENEEA. V lost 2 bases, J lost 3 bases, and 3 bases stayed unmatched. The CDR3 region is CASSLQRGSYEQYF. CDR3 DNA: TGTGCCAGCAGCTTACAGCGGGGGAGCTACGAGCAGTACTTC.

With respect to this clonotype: With only one base between it and a far larger clone, this is likely a read error. V is TRBV12-3 or TRBV12-4 and J is TRBJ2-1, with TRBD1 matching 8 bases. V shed 6 bases, J shed 13 bases, and the junction held 20 bases outside the gene matches. The length of the CDR3 is 16 residues. In DNA form, the CDR3 reads TGTGCCAGCAGCCGCGGAACAGGGGGGAAAAGGGAGACCCAGTTCTTC. Amino acids: CASSRGTGGKRETQFF.

In nucleotides, the CDR3 is TGTGCCAGCAGCCCCGCGGTAGCGGGAGAGGCCTACAATGAGCAGTTCTTC. Translated: CASSPAVAGEAYNEQFF. V gene TRBV13 combines with J gene TRBJ2-1; 9 nucleotides agree with TRBD2. The CDR3 covers 17 residues. The V gene end was trimmed by 5 bases and the J gene end by 2 bases; junction bases not matched to a gene: 10. The V gene's germline CDR1 is PRHDT and CDR2 FYEKMQ (reference sequence).

This clonotype was picked up many times. This sequence joins TRBV27 and TRBJ2-7; D is perhaps TRBD1 (6 bases). Germline V CDR1 and CDR2: MNHEY, SMNVEV (reference sequence). V was cut by 5 bases and J by 5 bases, with 13 bases left in between. The CDR3 is 13 residues long. CDR3 sequence: CASSAKTGHEQYF. In DNA form, the CDR3 reads TGTGCCAGCAGTGCCAAGACAGGTCACGAGCAGTACTTC.

This chain joins TRBV28 and TRBJ2-1; 8 bases agree with TRBD1. The CDR3 extends over 14 amino acids. V lost 4 bases, J lost 4 bases, and 3 bases stayed unmatched. CDR1 and CDR2 (germline): MDHEN, SYDVKM. The CDR3 DNA follows: TGTGCCAGCAGTTCCCGGACAGGGTACAATGAGCAGTTCTTC. Translated, it gives CASSSRTGYNEQFF.